A selection of T cell receptor beta chains follows, all from one sample in a study of blood T cell repertoires in COVID-19. Some clones are missing from TCRdb's copy, which holds only in-frame ones; the method was immunoSEQ multiplex PCR. The sample includes about 210,000 clones, more than 85% seen only once; the top ten take 3% to 3.5%. Sequencing input: peripheral blood. These TCRs come from a man aged 55-75 years with acute or convalescent COVID-19. The CDR3 runs from the conserved cysteine through the conserved F or W. D genes are given only for firm matches. Not all rows give a size; the values are once, few, many and, for expanded clones, a class.

CDR3 protein: CAWRATGGTEAFF
CDR3 DNA: TGTGCCTGGAGGGCGACAGGGGGCACTGAAGCTTTCTTT
clone size: NA
J gene: TRBJ1-1
D gene: TRBD1
V gene: TRBV30

CDR3 protein: CASSRRTGAWTEAFF
CDR3 DNA: TGTGCCAGCAGCAGGCGGACAGGGGCGTGGACTGAAGCTTTCTTT
clone size: NA
J gene: TRBJ1-1
D gene: TRBD1
V gene: TRBV5-6

CDR3 protein: CASTLGTGSTEAFF
CDR3 DNA: TGTGCCAGCACCCTGGGGACAGGGTCCACTGAAGCTTTCTTT
clone size: NA
J gene: TRBJ1-1
D gene: TRBD1
V gene: TRBV2

CDR3 protein: CASSDSKIRDRGPLSTEAFF
CDR3 DNA: TGTGCCAGCAGTGATTCAAAGATTCGGGACAGGGGTCCCCTGTCGACTGAAGCTTTCTTT
clone size: once
J gene: TRBJ1-1
D gene: TRBD1
V gene: TRBV6-4

CDR3 protein: CASSATGVGNQPQHF
CDR3 DNA: TGTGCCAGTAGCGCCACTGGAGTCGGCAATCAGCCCCAGCATTTT
clone size: few
J gene: TRBJ1-5
D gene: NA
V gene: TRBV19

CDR3 protein: CASSETLNTEAFF
CDR3 DNA: TGTGCCAGCAGTGAAACACTGAACACTGAAGCTTTCTTT
clone size: once
J gene: TRBJ1-1
D gene: NA
V gene: TRBV6-1

CDR3 protein: CASRPGQGNYGYTF
CDR3 DNA: TGTGCCAGCAGGCCTGGACAGGGGAACTATGGCTACACCTTC
clone size: once
J gene: TRBJ1-2
D gene: TRBD1
V gene: TRBV11-2

CDR3 protein: CASSPYLGPEAFF
CDR3 DNA: TGTGCCAGCAGTCCCTACCTTGGGCCTGAAGCTTTCTTT
clone size: NA
J gene: TRBJ1-1
D gene: NA
V gene: TRBV27

CDR3 protein: CASKRYNEQFF
CDR3 DNA: TGTGCCAGCAAGCGTTACAATGAGCAGTTCTTC
clone size: NA
J gene: TRBJ2-1
D gene: NA
V gene: TRBV2

CDR3 protein: CATSDPRGWGETQYF
CDR3 DNA: TGTGCCACCAGTGACCCCAGGGGATGGGGAGAGACCCAGTACTTC
clone size: few
J gene: TRBJ2-5
D gene: NA
V gene: TRBV24-1

CDR3 protein: CASSIIARTGVGVGAFF
CDR3 DNA: TGTGCCAGTAGTATCATCGCCAGGACAGGGGTTGGGGTGGGTGCTTTCTTT
clone size: NA
J gene: TRBJ1-1
D gene: TRBD1
V gene: TRBV19

CDR3 protein: CASRENRGSGEQYF
CDR3 DNA: TGTGCCAGCAGAGAGAACAGGGGGTCAGGTGAGCAGTACTTC
clone size: NA
J gene: TRBJ2-7
D gene: TRBD1
V gene: TRBV2

CDR3 protein: CASRGQGAGNEQFF
CDR3 DNA: TGTGCCAGCAGGGGACAGGGGGCTGGGAATGAGCAGTTCTTC
clone size: NA
J gene: TRBJ2-1
D gene: TRBD1
V gene: TRBV2

CDR3 protein: CAWSALRGGNYGYTF
CDR3 DNA: TGTGCCTGGAGTGCCTTGCGGGGGGGGAACTATGGCTACACCTTC
clone size: NA
J gene: TRBJ1-2
D gene: NA
V gene: TRBV30

CDR3 protein: CASSPRGDAGGTGELFF
CDR3 DNA: TGTGCCAGCAGCCCCCGGGGTGATGCAGGGGGGACCGGGGAGCTGTTTTTT
clone size: NA
J gene: TRBJ2-2
D gene: NA
V gene: TRBV9

CDR3 protein: CASSPRAAETQYF
CDR3 DNA: TGTGCCAGCAGTCCCAGGGCGGCAGAGACCCAGTACTTC
clone size: once
J gene: TRBJ2-5
D gene: NA
V gene: TRBV27

CDR3 protein: CASSQASQGAGKSDTQYF
CDR3 DNA: TGTGCCAGCAGCCAAGCTTCACAGGGGGCGGGAAAATCAGATACGCAGTATTTT
clone size: once
J gene: TRBJ2-3
D gene: TRBD1
V gene: TRBV4-2

CDR3 protein: CASSLVGQGAYEQYF
CDR3 DNA: TGCGCCAGCAGCTTGGTCGGACAGGGGGCTTACGAGCAGTACTTC
clone size: NA
J gene: TRBJ2-7
D gene: TRBD1
V gene: TRBV5-1

CDR3 protein: CASSEIWGQGYF
CDR3 DNA: TGTGCCAGCAGTGAAATTTGGGGACAGGGGTACTTC
clone size: NA
J gene: TRBJ2-4
D gene: TRBD1
V gene: TRBV6-1

CDR3 protein: CASSQWAGTNYGYTF
CDR3 DNA: TGTGCCAGCAGCCAATGGGCAGGTACAAACTATGGCTACACCTTC
clone size: once
J gene: TRBJ1-2
D gene: NA
V gene: TRBV3-1/TRBV3-2

CDR3 protein: CASSTQTRSTGELFF
CDR3 DNA: TGTGCCAGTAGTACCCAGACAAGGTCAACCGGGGAGCTGTTTTTT
clone size: NA
J gene: TRBJ2-2
D gene: NA
V gene: TRBV19

CDR3 protein: CASRRDSPSTDTQYF
CDR3 DNA: TGTGCCAGCAGACGGGACAGCCCTAGCACAGATACGCAGTATTTT
clone size: NA
J gene: TRBJ2-3
D gene: TRBD1
V gene: TRBV5-4

CDR3 protein: CSVEKAGAETQYF
CDR3 DNA: TGCAGCGTTGAAAAGGCAGGGGCGGAGACCCAGTACTTC
clone size: NA
J gene: TRBJ2-5
D gene: NA
V gene: TRBV29-1

CDR3 protein: CATSRDRALNQPQHF
CDR3 DNA: TGTGCCACCAGCAGGGACAGGGCTCTGAATCAGCCCCAGCATTTT
clone size: NA
J gene: TRBJ1-5
D gene: TRBD1
V gene: TRBV15

CDR3 protein: CASSSTRETTRVEAFF
CDR3 DNA: TGTGCCAGCAGCTCGACCCGAGAAACTACCCGAGTTGAAGCTTTCTTT
clone size: NA
J gene: TRBJ1-1
D gene: NA
V gene: TRBV11-2

CDR3 protein: CASSLGRGQGTEKLFF
CDR3 DNA: TGCGCCAGCAGCTTGGGCCGGGGACAGGGGACTGAAAAACTGTTTTTT
clone size: NA
J gene: TRBJ1-4
D gene: TRBD1
V gene: TRBV5-1

CDR3 protein: CAWSGGQEAFF
CDR3 DNA: TGTGCCTGGAGTGGGGGACAGGAAGCTTTCTTT
clone size: NA
J gene: TRBJ1-1
D gene: TRBD1
V gene: TRBV30

CDR3 protein: CASSLSGQFQETQYF
CDR3 DNA: TGTGCCAGCAGCTTATCGGGACAGTTTCAAGAGACCCAGTACTTC
clone size: NA
J gene: TRBJ2-5
D gene: TRBD1
V gene: TRBV7-3

CDR3 protein: CASSYRGAGANVLTF
CDR3 DNA: TGCGCCAGCAGCTATCGGGGTGCTGGGGCCAACGTCCTGACTTTC
clone size: NA
J gene: TRBJ2-6
D gene: NA
V gene: TRBV5-1

CDR3 protein: CASSRGTGEIGNQPQHF
CDR3 DNA: TGTGCCAGTAGTAGGGGGACAGGGGAGATTGGCAATCAGCCCCAGCATTTT
clone size: NA
J gene: TRBJ1-5
D gene: TRBD1
V gene: TRBV19

CDR3 protein: CASSPAGPSYEQYF
CDR3 DNA: TGTGCCAGTTCCCCAGCGGGGCCCTCCTACGAGCAGTACTTC
clone size: NA
J gene: TRBJ2-7
D gene: TRBD2
V gene: TRBV5-5

CDR3 protein: CASSLVSGPGETQYF
CDR3 DNA: TGCGCCAGCAGCTTGGTTTCAGGGCCAGGGGAGACCCAGTACTTC
clone size: NA
J gene: TRBJ2-5
D gene: NA
V gene: TRBV5-1

CDR3 protein: CASRNPGRGSSGNTIYF
CDR3 DNA: TGTGCCAGTAGAAATCCCGGCCGCGGCAGCTCTGGAAACACCATATATTTT
clone size: NA
J gene: TRBJ1-3
D gene: NA
V gene: TRBV19

CDR3 protein: CATTPGQPTYGYTF
CDR3 DNA: TGTGCCACCACGCCAGGACAGCCGACGTATGGCTACACCTTC
clone size: NA
J gene: TRBJ1-2
D gene: NA
V gene: TRBV19

CDR3 protein: CASSLDLVDQPQHF
CDR3 DNA: TGTGCCAGCAGCTTAGATTTAGTCGATCAGCCCCAGCATTTT
clone size: few
J gene: TRBJ1-5
D gene: NA
V gene: TRBV7-9

CDR3 protein: CASSEWGGNTEAFF
CDR3 DNA: TGTGCCAGCAGTGAATGGGGGGGGAACACTGAAGCTTTCTTT
clone size: NA
J gene: TRBJ1-1
D gene: NA
V gene: TRBV25-1

CDR3 protein: CASSPGGNEQFF
CDR3 DNA: TGTGCCAGCTCACCGGGGGGCAATGAGCAGTTCTTC
clone size: NA
J gene: TRBJ2-1
D gene: NA
V gene: TRBV18

CDR3 protein: CASSLESSYEQYF
CDR3 DNA: TGTGCCAGCAGCTTGGAGAGCTCCTACGAGCAGTACTTC
clone size: NA
J gene: TRBJ2-7
D gene: NA
V gene: TRBV11-3

CDR3 protein: CASSLGGRGDTQYF
CDR3 DNA: TGCGCCAGCAGCTTGGGGGGCAGAGGAGATACGCAGTATTTT
clone size: NA
J gene: TRBJ2-3
D gene: NA
V gene: TRBV5-1

CDR3 protein: CSDRGQGAYYTF
CDR3 DNA: TGCAGCGACAGGGGACAGGGGGCCTACTACACCTTC
clone size: NA
J gene: TRBJ1-2
D gene: TRBD1
V gene: TRBV29-1

CDR3 protein: CASSDQRGAGNTIYF
CDR3 DNA: TGTGCCAGCAGTGATCAACGCGGGGCTGGAAACACCATATATTTT
clone size: few
J gene: TRBJ1-3
D gene: NA
V gene: TRBV6-1

CDR3 protein: CASSLRRGLVDTQYF
CDR3 DNA: TGTGCCAGCAGCTTGCGGCGGGGTCTTGTAGATACGCAGTATTTT
clone size: NA
J gene: TRBJ2-3
D gene: NA
V gene: TRBV5-4

CDR3 protein: CASSYWDSVYEQYF
CDR3 DNA: TGTGCCAGCAGTTACTGGGACAGCGTATACGAGCAGTACTTC
clone size: once
J gene: TRBJ2-7
D gene: TRBD1
V gene: TRBV6-5

CDR3 protein: CASSLRFAEETQYF
CDR3 DNA: TGTGCCAGCAGCTTGAGGTTCGCGGAAGAGACCCAGTACTTC
clone size: once
J gene: TRBJ2-5
D gene: NA
V gene: TRBV5-5

CDR3 protein: CASGSTGLVRQPQHF
CDR3 DNA: TGTGCCAGCGGATCAACAGGGTTGGTCCGTCAGCCCCAGCATTTT
clone size: NA
J gene: TRBJ1-5
D gene: NA
V gene: TRBV28

CDR3 protein: CARSLGGGGYQETQYF
CDR3 DNA: TGCGCCCGCAGCTTGGGGGGCGGGGGTTACCAAGAGACCCAGTACTTC
clone size: NA
J gene: TRBJ2-5
D gene: NA
V gene: TRBV5-1

CDR3 protein: CASSLRGSNQPQHF
CDR3 DNA: TGTGCCAGCAGCTTGAGGGGGAGCAATCAGCCCCAGCATTTT
clone size: NA
J gene: TRBJ1-5
D gene: NA
V gene: TRBV5-6

CDR3 protein: CAGHRDTHTDTQYF
CDR3 DNA: TGTGCCGGACACCGGGACACCCACACAGATACGCAGTATTTT
clone size: NA
J gene: TRBJ2-3
D gene: NA
V gene: TRBV6-5

CDR3 protein: CATSRSTGVFEKLFF
CDR3 DNA: TGTGCCACCAGCAGATCGACAGGGGTGTTCGAAAAACTGTTTTTT
clone size: NA
J gene: TRBJ1-4
D gene: TRBD1
V gene: TRBV15

CDR3 protein: CASSPRRTGTAGNPYEQYF
CDR3 DNA: TGTGCCAGCAGCCCGAGGAGGACAGGGACAGCTGGGAACCCCTACGAGCAGTACTTC
clone size: NA
J gene: TRBJ2-7
D gene: TRBD1
V gene: TRBV7-6

CDR3 protein: CASSRDSFSYEQYF
CDR3 DNA: TGTGCCAGCAGCAGGGACAGTTTCTCCTACGAGCAGTACTTC
clone size: NA
J gene: TRBJ2-7
D gene: TRBD1
V gene: TRBV5-5

CDR3 protein: CASSQELAGGQFF
CDR3 DNA: TGTGCCAGCAGCCAAGAACTAGCGGGGGGGCAGTTCTTC
clone size: NA
J gene: TRBJ2-1
D gene: TRBD2
V gene: TRBV14

CDR3 protein: CASSPRDRGWVNTEAFF
CDR3 DNA: TGTGCCAGCAGTCCCAGGGACAGGGGGTGGGTGAACACTGAAGCTTTCTTT
clone size: NA
J gene: TRBJ1-1
D gene: TRBD1
V gene: TRBV27

CDR3 protein: CASSGRGFLGTDTQYF
CDR3 DNA: TGTGCCAGCAGTGGAAGAGGGTTTTTGGGCACAGATACGCAGTATTTT
clone size: NA
J gene: TRBJ2-3
D gene: NA
V gene: TRBV9

CDR3 protein: CASSVRGIGSPLHF
CDR3 DNA: TGTGCCAGTTCGGTTAGGGGAATCGGTTCACCCCTCCACTTT
clone size: few
J gene: TRBJ1-6
D gene: NA
V gene: TRBV19

CDR3 protein: CASSPPTGEGTEAFF
CDR3 DNA: TGTGCCAGCTCACCACCGACAGGGGAAGGCACTGAAGCTTTCTTT
clone size: NA
J gene: TRBJ1-1
D gene: TRBD1
V gene: TRBV18

CDR3 protein: CASSVTGNSYEQYF
CDR3 DNA: TGTGCCAGCAGTGTCACAGGGAACTCCTACGAGCAGTACTTC
clone size: once
J gene: TRBJ2-7
D gene: NA
V gene: TRBV27

CDR3 protein: CASSLEGAGATYNEQFF
CDR3 DNA: TGTGCCAGCAGCTTAGAGGGAGCGGGGGCCACTTACAATGAGCAGTTCTTC
clone size: NA
J gene: TRBJ2-1
D gene: TRBD2
V gene: TRBV7-2

CDR3 protein: CASRRQQDNSPLHF
CDR3 DNA: TGTGCCAGCAGGCGACAGCAGGATAATTCACCCCTCCACTTT
clone size: NA
J gene: TRBJ1-6
D gene: NA
V gene: TRBV2

CDR3 protein: CASSQDLAGGYNEQFF
CDR3 DNA: TGCGCCAGCAGCCAAGATCTAGCGGGGGGATACAATGAGCAGTTCTTC
clone size: NA
J gene: TRBJ2-1
D gene: TRBD2
V gene: TRBV4-1